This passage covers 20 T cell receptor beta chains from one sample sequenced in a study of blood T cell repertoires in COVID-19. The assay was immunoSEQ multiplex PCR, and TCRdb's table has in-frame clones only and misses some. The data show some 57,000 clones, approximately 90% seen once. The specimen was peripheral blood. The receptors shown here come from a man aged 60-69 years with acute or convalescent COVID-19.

CDR3 sequence reads: CASSQEVGTSGSYEQYF. The CDR3 nucleotides are TGCGCCAGCAGCCAAGAAGTAGGGACTAGCGGGAGCTACGAGCAGTACTTC. This chain links TRBV4-1 with TRBJ2-7; TRBD2 matches at 14 bases. The J segment lost 3 bases and the V segment lost 0 bases, leaving 4 bases of the junction unmatched. In germline, CDR1 is MGHRA, CDR2 YSYEKL. The CDR3 extends over 17 amino acids.

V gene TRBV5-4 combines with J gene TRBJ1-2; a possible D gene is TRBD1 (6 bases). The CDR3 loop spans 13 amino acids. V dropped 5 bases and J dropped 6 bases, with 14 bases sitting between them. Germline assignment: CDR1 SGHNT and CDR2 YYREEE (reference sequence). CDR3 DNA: TGTGCCAGCAGGCGAGCGGGGGGCGATGGCTACACCTTC. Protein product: CASRRAGGDGYTF.

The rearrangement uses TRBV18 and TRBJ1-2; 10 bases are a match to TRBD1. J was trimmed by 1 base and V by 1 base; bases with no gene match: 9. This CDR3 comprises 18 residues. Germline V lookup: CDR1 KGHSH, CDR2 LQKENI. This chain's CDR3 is CASSPLGQGVSDNYGYTF. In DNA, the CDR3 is TGTGCCAGCTCACCACTTGGACAGGGGGTCTCAGATAACTATGGCTACACCTTC. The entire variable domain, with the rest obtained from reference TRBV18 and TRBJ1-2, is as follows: NAGVMQNPRHLVRRRGQEARLRCSPMKGHSHVYWYRQLPEEGLKFMVYLQKENIIDESGMPKERFSAEFPKEGPSILRIQQVVRGDSAAYFCASSPLGQGVSDNYGYTFGSGTRLTVV.

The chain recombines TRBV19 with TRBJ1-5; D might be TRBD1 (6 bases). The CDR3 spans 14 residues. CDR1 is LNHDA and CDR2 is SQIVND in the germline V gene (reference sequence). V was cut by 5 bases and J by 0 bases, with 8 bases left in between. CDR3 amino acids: CASSGQYSNQPQHF. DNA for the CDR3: TGTGCCAGTAGTGGACAGTATAGCAATCAGCCCCAGCATTTT.

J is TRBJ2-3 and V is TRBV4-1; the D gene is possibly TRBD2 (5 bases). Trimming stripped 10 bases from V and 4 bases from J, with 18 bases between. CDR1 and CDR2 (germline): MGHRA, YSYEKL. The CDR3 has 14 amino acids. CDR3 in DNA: TGCGCCACCGCGGGCCCTCGGGATTCAGATACGCAGTATTTT. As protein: CATAGPRDSDTQYF.

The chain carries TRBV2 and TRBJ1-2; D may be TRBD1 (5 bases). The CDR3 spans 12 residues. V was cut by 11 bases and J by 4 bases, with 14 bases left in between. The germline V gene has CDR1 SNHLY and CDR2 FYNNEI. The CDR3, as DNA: TGTGCCGGGGTAGGGGTCCCCTATGGCTACACCTTC. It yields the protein CAGVGVPYGYTF.

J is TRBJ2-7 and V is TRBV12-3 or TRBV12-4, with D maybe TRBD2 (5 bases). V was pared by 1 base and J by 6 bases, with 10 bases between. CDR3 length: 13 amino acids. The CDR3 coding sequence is TGTGCCAGCAGTTTAGGAGGGATCGGCGAGCAGTACTTC. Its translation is CASSLGGIGEQYF.

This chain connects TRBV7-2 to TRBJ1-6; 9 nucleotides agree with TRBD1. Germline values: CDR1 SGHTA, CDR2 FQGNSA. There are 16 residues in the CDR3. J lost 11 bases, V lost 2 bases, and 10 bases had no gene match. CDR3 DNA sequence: TGTGCCAGCAGCTTATCGCCCGGGACAGGGAATCCACCCCTCCACTTT. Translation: CASSLSPGTGNPPLHF.

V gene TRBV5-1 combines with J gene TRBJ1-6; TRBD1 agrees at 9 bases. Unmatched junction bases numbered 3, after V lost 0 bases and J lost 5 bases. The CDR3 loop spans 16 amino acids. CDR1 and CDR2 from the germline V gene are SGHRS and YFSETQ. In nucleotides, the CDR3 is TGCGCCAGCAGCTTGGACGGGACAGGGAATAATTCACCCCTCCACTTT. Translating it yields CASSLDGTGNNSPLHF.

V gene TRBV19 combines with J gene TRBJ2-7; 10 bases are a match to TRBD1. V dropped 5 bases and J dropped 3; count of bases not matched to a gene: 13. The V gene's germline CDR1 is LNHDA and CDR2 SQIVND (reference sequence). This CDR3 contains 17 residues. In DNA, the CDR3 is TGTGCCAGTAGTTCGAACTTTGGGGACAGGGGATACTACGAGCAGTACTTC. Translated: CASSSNFGDRGYYEQYF.

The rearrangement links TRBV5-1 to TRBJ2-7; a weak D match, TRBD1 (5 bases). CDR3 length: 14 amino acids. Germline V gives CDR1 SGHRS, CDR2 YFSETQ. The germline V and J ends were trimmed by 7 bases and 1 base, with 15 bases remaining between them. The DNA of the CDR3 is TGCGCCAGCTCGTCAGGCGCAGGGTCCTACGAGCAGTACTTC. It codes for CASSSGAGSYEQYF.

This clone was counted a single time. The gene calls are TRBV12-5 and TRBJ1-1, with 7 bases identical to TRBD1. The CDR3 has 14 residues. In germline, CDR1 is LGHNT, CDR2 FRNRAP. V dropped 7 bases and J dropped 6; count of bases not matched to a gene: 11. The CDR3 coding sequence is TGTGCTAGTGCCCCCCCGGAGGGGGCCCCTGAAGCTTTCTTT. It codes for CASAPPEGAPEAFF.

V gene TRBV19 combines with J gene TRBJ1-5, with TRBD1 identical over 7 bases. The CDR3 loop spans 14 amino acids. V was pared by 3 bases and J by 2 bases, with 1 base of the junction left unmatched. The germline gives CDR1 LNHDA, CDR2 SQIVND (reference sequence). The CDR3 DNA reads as TGTGCCAGTAGTATGACAGGGCGCAATCAGCCCCAGCATTTT. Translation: CASSMTGRNQPQHF. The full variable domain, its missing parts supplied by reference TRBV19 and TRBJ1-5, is DGGITQSPKYLFRKEGQNVTLSCEQNLNHDAMYWYRQDPGQGLRLIYYSQIVNDFQKGDIAEGYSVSREKKESFPLTVTSAQKNPTAFYLCASSMTGRNQPQHFGDGTRLSIL.

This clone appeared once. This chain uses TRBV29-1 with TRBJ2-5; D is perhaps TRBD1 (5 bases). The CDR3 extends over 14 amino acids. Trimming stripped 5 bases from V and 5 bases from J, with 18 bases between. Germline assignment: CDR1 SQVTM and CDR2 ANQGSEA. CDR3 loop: CSVQGRAPSETQYF. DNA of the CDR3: TGCAGCGTTCAGGGTAGGGCACCAAGCGAGACCCAGTACTTC.

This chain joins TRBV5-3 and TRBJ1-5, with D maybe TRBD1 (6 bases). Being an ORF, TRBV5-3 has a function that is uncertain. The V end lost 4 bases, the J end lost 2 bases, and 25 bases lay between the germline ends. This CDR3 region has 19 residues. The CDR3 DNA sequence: TGTGCCAGAAGCCATTGCGCTGGACAGATTCGAGACGGCAATCAGCCCCAGCATTTT. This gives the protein CARSHCAGQIRDGNQPQHF.

The CDR3 DNA follows: TGTGCCAGCAGTAAGGCGGTGATCCAAACGAACACCGGGGAGCTGTTTTTT. Amino acid sequence: CASSKAVIQTNTGELFF. V and J are TRBV27 and TRBJ2-2; D is unresolved. This CDR3 comprises 17 residues. Between the trimmed V and J ends, which lost 5 bases and 0 bases, there was a span of 16 bases. Looked up from germline, CDR1 is MNHEY and CDR2 is SMNVEV (reference sequence).

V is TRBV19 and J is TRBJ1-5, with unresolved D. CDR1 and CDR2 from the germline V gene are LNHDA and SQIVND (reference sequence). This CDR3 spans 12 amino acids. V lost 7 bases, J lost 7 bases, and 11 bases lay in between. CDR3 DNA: TGTGCCAGTACCATAAGAGGACAGCCCCAGCATTTT. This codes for CASTIRGQPQHF.

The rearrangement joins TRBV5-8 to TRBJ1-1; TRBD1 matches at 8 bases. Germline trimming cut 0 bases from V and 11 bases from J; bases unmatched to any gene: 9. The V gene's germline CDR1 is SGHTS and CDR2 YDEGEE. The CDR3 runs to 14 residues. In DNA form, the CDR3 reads TGTGCCAGCAGCTTGGCCAGGGCGACAGGGGAGGCTTTCTTT. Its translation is CASSLARATGEAFF.

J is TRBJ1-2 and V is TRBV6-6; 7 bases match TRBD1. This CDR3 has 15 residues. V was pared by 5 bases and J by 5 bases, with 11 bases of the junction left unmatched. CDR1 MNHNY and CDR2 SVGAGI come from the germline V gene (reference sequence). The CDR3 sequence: CASSRRQGEEYGYTF. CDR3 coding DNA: TGTGCCAGCAGTCGAAGGCAGGGGGAGGAGTATGGCTACACCTTC.

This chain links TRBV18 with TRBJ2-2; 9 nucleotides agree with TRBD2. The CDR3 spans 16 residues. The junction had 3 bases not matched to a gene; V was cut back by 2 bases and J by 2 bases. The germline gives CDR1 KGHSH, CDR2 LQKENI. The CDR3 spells CASSPSGGTNTGELFF. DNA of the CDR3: TGTGCCAGCTCACCAAGCGGGGGGACAAACACCGGGGAGCTGTTTTTT. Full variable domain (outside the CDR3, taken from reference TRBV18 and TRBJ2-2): NAGVMQNPRHLVRRRGQEARLRCSPMKGHSHVYWYRQLPEEGLKFMVYLQKENIIDESGMPKERFSAEFPKEGPSILRIQQVVRGDSAAYFCASSPSGGTNTGELFFGEGSRLTVL.